One sample yielded the 22 T cell receptor beta chains listed below, sequenced in a study of response to subunit inactivated influenza vaccine. TCRdb ran MiXCR on the RT-PCR reads and lists one entry per CDR3 protein. The sample carries under 550,000 distinct CDR3 sequences, around 7.9% recorded once. The specimen was PBMCs from blood, collected around 25 months after vaccination. The receptors derive from a man aged 50-75 years who received an inactivated influenza vaccine.

This clonotype has just a few counts. V usage is TRBV2 and J usage is TRBJ2-7, with D possibly matching TRBD1 (6 bases). This CDR3 is built from 14 residues. Trimming stripped 5 bases from V and 0 bases from J, with 11 bases between. The germline CDR1 and CDR2 sequences are SNHLY and FYNNEI. The CDR3 coding sequence is TGTGCCAGCAGTTCCGGGACAATCTCCTACGAGCAGTACTTC. This encodes CASSSGTISYEQYF.

This sequence joins TRBV20-1 and TRBJ1-1; TRBD1 is a possible D gene (6 bases). V was shortened by 3 bases and J by 10 bases, with 18 bases between the two germline ends. The CDR3 runs 13 residues. CDR1 is DFQATT, CDR2 SNEGSKA, per germline (reference sequence). The CDR3 loop reads CSARDKGVLRAFF. The CDR3 bases are TGCAGTGCTAGGGATAAGGGGGTCCTGAGAGCTTTCTTT.

A few counts support this clonotype. V is TRBV6-1 and J is TRBJ1-1, with TRBD1 as a possible D gene (6 bases). V dropped 2 bases and J dropped 7 bases, with 11 bases sitting between them. CDR3 length: 13 amino acids. Germline V lookup: CDR1 MNHNS, CDR2 SASEGT. CDR3 sequence reads: CASSEPGQFEAFF. DNA for the CDR3: TGTGCCAGCAGTGAACCCGGACAGTTTGAAGCTTTCTTT.

This chain links TRBV5-6 with TRBJ1-2; 12 bases fit TRBD1. Trimming cost V 4 bases and J 1 base; bases outside gene matches: 8. Germline lookup yields CDR1 SGHDT and CDR2 YYEEEE. The CDR3 is made up of 17 amino acids. The CDR3 DNA sequence: TGTGCCAGCAGCATCCTGGGGACAGGGGGCCTTAACTATGGCTACACCTTC. It yields the protein CASSILGTGGLNYGYTF.

The chain couples TRBV6-5 to TRBJ1-3, with 9 bases identical to TRBD1. Losses at the gene ends were 2 bases for V and 4 bases for J; bases not matched to a gene: 3. Germline loops: CDR1 MNHEY, CDR2 SVGAGI. This CDR3 is built from 15 residues. The CDR3 loop reads CASSYGQGSGNTIYF. The CDR3, as DNA: TGTGCCAGCAGTTACGGACAGGGGTCAGGAAACACCATATATTTT.

This clonotype came up a few times. V is TRBV20-1 and J is TRBJ2-2; 12 nucleotides match TRBD2. Germline V CDR1 and CDR2: DFQATT, SNEGSKA (reference sequence). CDR3 length: 15 amino acids. This chain's CDR3 is CRATSGRKWGGELFF. CDR3 nucleotide sequence: TGCAGAGCGACTAGCGGGAGAAAGTGGGGCGGGGAGCTGTTTTTT.

The V gene is TRBV12-3 or TRBV12-4, the J gene TRBJ2-3; TRBD2 might be the D (5 bases). V was trimmed by 2 bases and J by 2 bases, leaving 11 bases between them. CDR3 size: 15 residues. The DNA of the CDR3 is TGTGCCAGCAGTTTAAGGCGGGCGTTCACAGATACGCAGTATTTT. Residues: CASSLRRAFTDTQYF.

The sample holds many counts of this clonotype. The V call is TRBV14, the J call TRBJ2-1; 13 bases agree with TRBD2. Germline trimming cut 4 bases from V and 11 bases from J; bases unmatched to any gene: 5. This CDR3 has 14 amino acids. Germline V lookup: CDR1 SGHDN, CDR2 FVKESK. The CDR3 nucleotides read TGTGCCAGCAGCCTTGGAGGGACTAGCGGGAAGCAGTTCTTC. Encoded protein: CASSLGGTSGKQFF.

This clonotype showed up just a few times. This chain uses TRBV12-3 or TRBV12-4 with TRBJ2-3; TRBD2 matches at 10 bases. Trimming at V came to 3 bases and at J to 3 bases, leaving 9 bases not matched to a gene. This CDR3 contains 17 residues. CDR3 in amino acids: CASSFIWASGSTDTQYF. The CDR3 DNA sequence: TGTGCCAGCAGTTTTATTTGGGCTAGCGGGAGTACAGATACGCAGTATTTT.

This clonotype turned up a few times. The rearrangement links TRBV9 to TRBJ2-1; D perhaps matches TRBD1 (8 bases). CDR1 and CDR2 (germline): SGDLS, YYNGEE. The CDR3 is 15 amino acids. V was pared by 4 bases and J by 2 bases, with 13 bases between. In nucleotides, the CDR3 is TGTGCCAGCAGCCAGCGGGACAGGACCTACAATGAGCAGTTCTTC. Residues: CASSQRDRTYNEQFF.

This clonotype was seen many times. The chain couples TRBV7-9 to TRBJ2-2; no clear D. CDR3 length: 10 amino acids. CDR1 is SEHNR and CDR2 is FQNEAQ in the germline V gene (reference sequence). For the CDR3, the DNA is TGTGTCGTGGGAACCGGGGAGCTGTTTTTT. This codes for CVVGTGELFF.

This clonotype came up a few times. The V and J genes are TRBV20-1 and TRBJ2-3; D ambiguous. Trimming cost V 2 bases and J 0 bases, with 6 bases left between them. CDR3 length: 13 residues. The germline V gene encodes CDR1 DFQATT and CDR2 SNEGSKA (reference sequence). The CDR3 DNA sequence: TGCAGTGCTAGACACACTAGCACAGATACGCAGTATTTT. It translates to CSARHTSTDTQYF.

This clonotype was detected only a few times. This chain connects TRBV24-1 to TRBJ2-1, with TRBD1 matching over 9 bases. Germline V CDR1 and CDR2: KGHDR, SFDVKD. J gave up 9 bases and V 3 bases, and 14 bases lay outside the gene matches. This CDR3 spans 17 amino acids. The CDR3 is CATSDMVGTGSVSEQFF. In DNA form, the CDR3 reads TGTGCCACCAGTGATATGGTGGGGACAGGGAGTGTAAGTGAGCAGTTCTTC.

CDR3 nucleotides: TGCAGCGTCGCCGACAGAGGCAACAACATTCAGTACTTC. Translated: CSVADRGNNIQYF. The gene calls are TRBV29-1 and TRBJ2-4, with D possibly being TRBD1 (5 bases). CDR3 size: 13 residues. V lost 6 bases and J lost 7, with 16 bases in between. The germline V gene encodes CDR1 SQVTM and CDR2 ANQGSEA.

This clonotype was counted at least ten times. V is TRBV6-5 and J is TRBJ1-2, with a possible D match to TRBD1 (6 bases). The V gene lost 1 base and the J gene lost 7 bases, with 13 bases spanning the gap. This CDR3 has 14 residues. CDR1 and CDR2 from the germline V gene are MNHEY and SVGAGI. The CDR3 here is CASSYFGQHGGYTF. For the CDR3, the DNA is TGTGCCAGCAGTTACTTCGGACAGCATGGTGGCTACACCTTC.

The rearrangement links TRBV7-2 to TRBJ2-3; D gene ambiguous. Per the germline V gene, CDR1 is SGHTA and CDR2 is FQGNSA. V lost 5 bases, J lost 7 bases, and 10 bases lay in between. CDR3 length equals 12 residues. The CDR3 sequence: CASSPEPNTQYF. In DNA form, the CDR3 reads TGTGCCAGCAGCCCCGAGCCTAATACGCAGTATTTT.

This clonotype has more than one count but fewer than ten. In DNA, the CDR3 is TGTGCCAGCAGCTTAGGGAACGAGCAGTACTTC. This sequence encodes CASSLGNEQYF. This rearrangement joins TRBV11-2 to TRBJ2-7; unclear D gene. Germline V CDR1 and CDR2: SGHAT, FQNNGV. The CDR3 is 11 residues long. V lost 1 base and J 5 bases, leaving 3 bases between the germline ends. Together with reference TRBV11-2 and TRBJ2-7, the CDR3 gives the full variable domain: EAGVAQSPRYKIIEKRQSVAFWCNPISGHATLYWYQQILGQGPKLLIQFQNNGVVDDSQLPKDRFSAERLKGVDSTLKIQPAKLEDSAVYLCASSLGNEQYFGPGTRLTVT.

The chain couples TRBV5-1 to TRBJ2-5, with D unresolved. The CDR3 spans 13 residues. The V end was cut by 3 bases, the J end by 5 bases, with 11 bases between. The germline gives CDR1 SGHRS, CDR2 YFSETQ. CDR3: CASSSGARETQYF. The CDR3 nucleotides read TGCGCCAGCAGCTCCGGTGCAAGGGAGACCCAGTACTTC.

The table lists this clonotype with many counts. The chain uses TRBV20-1 and TRBJ2-3; 7 bases are shared with TRBD2. This CDR3 is built from 13 residues. Unmatched junction bases numbered 4, after V lost 6 bases and J lost 1 base. CDR1 DFQATT and CDR2 SNEGSKA come from the germline V gene (reference sequence). CDR3 in DNA: TGCAGTGCGCCTACTAGCGGCACAGATACGCAGTATTTT. This sequence encodes CSAPTSGTDTQYF.

The chain links TRBV10-3 to TRBJ1-1, with D hard to call. This CDR3 region has 13 residues. Germline V gene lookup returns CDR1 ENHRY and CDR2 SYGVKD. V was cut by 3 bases and J by 0 bases, with 5 bases left in between. The DNA of the CDR3 is TGTGCCATCAGTGATGGGATGAACACTGAAGCTTTCTTT. This gives the protein CAISDGMNTEAFF.

In its sample, this clonotype was seen a few times. In DNA, the CDR3 is TGTGCCAGCAGCCTACGAATCCCAATTGGGGGGATTCAGGGCCGTTACGAGCAGTACTTC. Amino acids: CASSLRIPIGGIQGRYEQYF. The chain has TRBV5-6 and TRBJ2-7; TRBD2 might be the D (6 bases). V gave up 4 bases and J gave up 4 bases, with 33 bases separating them. The CDR3 has 20 amino acids. Germline V gene sequence: CDR1 SGHDT, CDR2 YYEEEE.

This chain joins TRBV27 and TRBJ2-7; 7 nucleotides align to TRBD1. CDR1 MNHEY and CDR2 SMNVEV come from the germline V gene (reference sequence). Losses at the gene ends were 5 bases for V and 5 bases for J; bases not matched to a gene: 6. The CDR3 totals 13 residues. CDR3 bases: TGTGCCAGCAGTCCCTCAGACAGGGACGAGCAGTACTTC. Translating gives CASSPSDRDEQYF.